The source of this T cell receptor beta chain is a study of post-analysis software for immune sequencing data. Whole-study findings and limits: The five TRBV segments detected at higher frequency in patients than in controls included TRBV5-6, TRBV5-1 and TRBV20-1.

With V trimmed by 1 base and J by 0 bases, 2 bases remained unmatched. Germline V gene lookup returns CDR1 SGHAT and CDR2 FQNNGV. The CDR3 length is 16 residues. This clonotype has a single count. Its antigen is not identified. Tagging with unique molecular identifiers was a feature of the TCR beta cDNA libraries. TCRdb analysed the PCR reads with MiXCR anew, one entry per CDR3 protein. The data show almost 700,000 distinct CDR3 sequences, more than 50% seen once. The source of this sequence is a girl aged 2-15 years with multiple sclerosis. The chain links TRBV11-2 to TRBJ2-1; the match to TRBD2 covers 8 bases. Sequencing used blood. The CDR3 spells CASSLAGGPSYNEQFF. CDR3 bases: TGTGCCAGCAGCTTAGCGGGAGGGCCCTCCTACAATGAGCAGTTCTTC.